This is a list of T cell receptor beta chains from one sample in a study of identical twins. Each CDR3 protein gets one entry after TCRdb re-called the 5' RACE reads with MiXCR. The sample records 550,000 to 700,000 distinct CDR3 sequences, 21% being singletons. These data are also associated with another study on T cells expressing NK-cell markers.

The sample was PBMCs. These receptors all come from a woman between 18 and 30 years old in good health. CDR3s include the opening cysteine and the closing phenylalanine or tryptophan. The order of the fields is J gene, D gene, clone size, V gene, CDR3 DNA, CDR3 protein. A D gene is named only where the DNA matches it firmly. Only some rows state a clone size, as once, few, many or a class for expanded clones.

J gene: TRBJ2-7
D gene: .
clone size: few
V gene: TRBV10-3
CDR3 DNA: TGTGCCTCCATGGGGATGCCCGCCTCCTACGAGCAGTACTTC
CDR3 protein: CASMGMPASYEQYF

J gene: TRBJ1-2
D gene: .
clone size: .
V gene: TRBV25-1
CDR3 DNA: TGTGCCAGCAGTGCCTCTGACAGACTCTATGGCTACACCTTC
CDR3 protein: CASSASDRLYGYTF

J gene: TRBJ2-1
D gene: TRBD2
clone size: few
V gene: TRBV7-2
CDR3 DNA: TGTGCCAGCAGCTTCCGAGCGGGAGGGTCCGACAATGAGCAGTTCTTC
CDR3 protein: CASSFRAGGSDNEQFF

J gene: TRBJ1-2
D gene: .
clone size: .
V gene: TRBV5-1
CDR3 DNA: TGCGCCAGCAGCTTTAAAGGGATCTATGGCTACACCTTC
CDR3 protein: CASSFKGIYGYTF

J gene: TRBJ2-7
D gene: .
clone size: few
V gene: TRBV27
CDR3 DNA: TGTGCCAGCAGTCCAATGCCAGGGGTCCACGAGCAGTACTTC
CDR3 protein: CASSPMPGVHEQYF

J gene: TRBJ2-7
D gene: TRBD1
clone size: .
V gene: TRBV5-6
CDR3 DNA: TGTGCCAGCAGCCCGGGACAGGACGGCTACGAGCAGTACTTC
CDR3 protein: CASSPGQDGYEQYF

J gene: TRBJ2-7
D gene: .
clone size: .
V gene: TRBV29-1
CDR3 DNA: TGCCCGGCCGGGGAGCCCTACGAGCAGTACTTC
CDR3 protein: CPAGEPYEQYF

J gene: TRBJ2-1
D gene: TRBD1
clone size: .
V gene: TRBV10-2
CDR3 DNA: TGCGCCAGCAGCTCGATGATGGGACAGGGGTACAATGAGCAGTTCTTC
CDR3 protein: CASSSMMGQGYNEQFF

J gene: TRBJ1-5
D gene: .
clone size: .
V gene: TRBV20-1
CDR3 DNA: TGCAGTGCTAGCGAGAGCAATCAGCCCCAGCATTTT
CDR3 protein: CSASESNQPQHF

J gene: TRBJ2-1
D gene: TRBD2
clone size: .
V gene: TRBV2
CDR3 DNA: TGTGCCAGCAGTAAACTAGCGGGACCCTACAATGAGCAGTTCTTC
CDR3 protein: CASSKLAGPYNEQFF

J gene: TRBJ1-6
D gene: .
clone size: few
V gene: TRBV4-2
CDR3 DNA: TGTGCCAGCAGCCAAGAGGACGGACTAAATTCACCCCTCCACTTT
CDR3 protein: CASSQEDGLNSPLHF

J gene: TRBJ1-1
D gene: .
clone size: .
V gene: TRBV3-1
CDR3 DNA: TGTGCCTGCAGCGTAAAGGTAGATCCGAACACTGAAGCTTTCTTT
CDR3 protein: CACSVKVDPNTEAFF

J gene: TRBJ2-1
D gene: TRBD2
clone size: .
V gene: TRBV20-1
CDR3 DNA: TGCAGTGCTAGGGGACTAGTATTAAACAATGAGCAGTTCTTC
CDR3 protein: CSARGLVLNNEQFF

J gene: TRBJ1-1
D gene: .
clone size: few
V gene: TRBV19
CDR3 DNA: TGTGCCAGTAGTATGCAGAGAGAAGCTTTCTTT
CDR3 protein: CASSMQREAFF

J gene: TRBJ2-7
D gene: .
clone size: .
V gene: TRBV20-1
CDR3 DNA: TGCAGTGCCAAACCAGGAGGGCCCAAAACGAACCCCGCCTTC
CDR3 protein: CSAKPGGPKTNPAF

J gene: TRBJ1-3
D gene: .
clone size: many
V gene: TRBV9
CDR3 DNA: TGTGCCAGCAGCGAGGTCTCTGGAAACACCATATATTTT
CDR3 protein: CASSEVSGNTIYF

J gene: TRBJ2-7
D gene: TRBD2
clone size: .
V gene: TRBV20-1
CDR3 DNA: TGCAGTGCGGGGACTAGCGGGGTGGGGGAGCAGTACTTC
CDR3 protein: CSAGTSGVGEQYF

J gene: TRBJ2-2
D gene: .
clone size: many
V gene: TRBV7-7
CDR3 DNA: TGTGCTAGCAGCTACGGCGGGGGCGGGAACACCGGGGAGCTGTTTTTT
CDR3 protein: CASSYGGGGNTGELFF

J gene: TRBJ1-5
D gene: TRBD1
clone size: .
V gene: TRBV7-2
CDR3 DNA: TGTGCCAGCAGCCCCCGACAGGGCGTGAGTCCCCAGCATTTT
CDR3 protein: CASSPRQGVSPQHF

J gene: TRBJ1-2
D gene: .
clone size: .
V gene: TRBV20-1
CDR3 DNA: TGCAGTGGTTTAGCGGGGGGCTATGGCTACACCTTC
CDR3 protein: CSGLAGGYGYTF

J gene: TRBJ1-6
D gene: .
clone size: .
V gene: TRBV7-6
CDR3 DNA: TGTGCCAGCAGCCCTAATACGGCGGCACCCCTCCACTTT
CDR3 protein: CASSPNTAAPLHF

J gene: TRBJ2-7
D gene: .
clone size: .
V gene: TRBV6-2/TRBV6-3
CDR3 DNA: TGTGCCAGCAGTTACTCGAAGACTAGGGGGCTAGCAGGGTACTACGAGCAGTACTTC
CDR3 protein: CASSYSKTRGLAGYYEQYF

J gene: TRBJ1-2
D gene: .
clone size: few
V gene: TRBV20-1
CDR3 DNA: TGCAGTGCTAGAGAGGGGGCATATGGTGGCTACACCTTC
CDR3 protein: CSAREGAYGGYTF

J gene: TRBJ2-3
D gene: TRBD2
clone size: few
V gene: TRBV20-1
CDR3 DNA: TGCAGTGCCCTCCTCGGGGGGTTAGATACGCAGTATTTT
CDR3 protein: CSALLGGLDTQYF

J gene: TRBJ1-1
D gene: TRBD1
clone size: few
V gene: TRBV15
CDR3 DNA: TGTGCCACCAGCAGAGATTGGAGACAGGGGGTCTGGAACACTGAAGCTTTCTTT
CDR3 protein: CATSRDWRQGVWNTEAFF